This T cell receptor beta chain was retrieved from a study of spatial heterogeneity in lung cancer (dated by TCRdb to the late 2010s). Notes on the research overall: The donors were 70 or so patients from the lung TRACERx cohort who had early-stage, untreated non-small cell lung cancer. Follow-up PBMC samples were sequenced whenever available, with a median time to follow-up of 2 to 3 years after resection. Beta-chain transcripts were consistently detected in greater numbers than alpha-chain transcripts, which likely reflected higher beta-chain transcript abundance. In the raw uncorrected reads, each unique combination of TCR and UMI appeared more than ten times on average. In non-small cell lung cancer, the study made a quantitative comparison of TCR alpha and beta repertoires among multiple tumor regions, matched nontumor lung and blood. The study linked features of the TCR repertoire to counts of nonsynonymous mutations, which were determined by whole-exome sequencing of tumor tissue. At surgery, both alpha and beta chains were TCR-sequenced in 200 to 250 tumor regions, fewer than 80 matched nontumor lung samples and 56 PBMC samples. On the study overall, not on this receptor specifically: Only 11 to 15 patients were included in the comparisons of baseline and follow-up blood repertoires. Ubiquitous expanded tumor TCRs showed up in blood more often at tumor resection than at routine follow-up. Confirming at a functional level the hypothesis that regional TCRs recognize regional mutations was considered to require additional single-cell paired TCR alpha and beta sequencing.

Trimming accounts for 3 bases at V and 13 bases at J, while the number of junction bases matched to no gene is 8. Reading from cysteine to phenylalanine, the CDR3 counts 13 amino acids. Just CDR3 DNA is preserved here, 39 bases in frame from base 1. In the germline V gene (reference sequence), CDR1 corresponds to MNHEY and CDR2 to SMNVEV. The sample holds many counts of this clonotype. The specificity of this receptor is unknown. No base quality values were provided; no much bigger clone lies one nucleotide off. Interpreted using the paper, the time point label stands for: blood at routine non-recurrence follow-up after resection. For TCR sequencing, whole RNA was extracted from tumor and nontumor lung tissue, or from cryopreserved PBMC samples, and no cell sorting was done. Patients were selected for TCR sequencing only if sufficient RNA was available from at least two tumor regions. The library was produced with 5' RACE. Reads for this sample came from a NextSeq 500. To allow correction of PCR and sequencing errors, the TCR library protocol tagged every TCR cDNA molecule with a unique molecular identifier. The published analysis was carried out like this. TCR identification, UMI-based error correction and CDR3 extraction were all carried out with Decombinator tools. TCRs above a frequency of 2 per 1,000, corresponding to the top 1% of the tumor frequency distribution, were defined as expanded. Renyi diversity was calculated using the R vegan package after each repertoire was subsampled 100 times to 5,000 TCRs. CDR3 similarity networks were built from amino acid triplet string-kernel similarity, connecting CDR3s with pairwise similarity above 0.82. TCRdb trimmed the raw reads at Q25, called clones with MiXCR and kept productive beta chains. Merged by CDR3 protein, the rows form single entries marked with the most common genes and DNA. The authors' filters were not applied to this entry. The sample table lists 40,000 or so distinct CDR3 sequences, about 11% of them with a count of one. Roughly 17% of the sample rests with the top ten.

The V and J genes are TRBV27 and TRBJ2-7, with TRBD1 matching 11 junction bases. The material was PBMCs, obtained at follow-up. The clonotype comes from a female donor with early-stage non-small cell lung cancer. The CDR3 protein: CASSFRTGGPHYF. The DNA sequence is as follows: TGTGCCAGCAGTTTTCGGACAGGGGGCCCGCATTACTTC.